This TCR beta chain was retrieved from a study of pediatric ulcerative colitis. Study conclusions and caveats: Blood-rectal clonal overlap within each person was significantly higher in ulcerative colitis patients than controls. Rectal repertoires separated controls, mild-moderate and acute severe colitis.

CDR3 size: 13 residues. In germline, CDR1 is SGHDT, CDR2 YYEEEE. Trimming removed 0 bases from V and 4 bases from J, with 7 bases in between. During colonoscopy, one to two rectal pinch biopsies were collected. This was a survey-level run. Samples were sequenced at Survey level, maximum 500,000 reads. Method: immunoSEQ multiplex PCR; TCRdb's copy keeps in-frame clones and lacks some. The sample has roughly 23,000 clones; roughly 70% are singletons. Details on this clone: What it recognizes is unknown.

Material: gut tissue. The origin of this receptor is a boy younger than 18 with severe ulcerative colitis. V is TRBV5-6 and J is TRBJ2-5; no clear D gene. CDR3 sequence reads: CASSLGRVETQYF. CDR3 DNA: TGTGCCAGCAGCTTGGGAAGGGTAGAGACCCAGTACTTC.